This T cell receptor (beta chain) was observed in a study of blood T cell repertoires in COVID-19. Study information: Acute-phase and convalescent COVID-19 samples originated in the United States, Italy and Spain.

Study processing details: The authors estimated nucleated cell counts from reference gene primer amplification. Only in-frame clones appear in the TCRdb table, and some are missing; sequencing was by immunoSEQ multiplex PCR. V, J and clone size derive from that table, while D and trimming were established from the DNA sequence. The sample shows about 140,000 clones, over 80% of them seen only once. Trimming took off 3 bases at V and 0 bases at J, with 9 bases between the two ends. The CDR3 has 14 amino acids. CDR1 is MNHEY and CDR2 is SMNVEV in the germline V gene (reference sequence). The study assigned cohorts using participant-reported clinical history. Two consecutive negative NP/OP PCR tests, clearance, or resolved symptoms defined Cohort 3 recovery.

The clonotype originates from a woman aged 40 to 49 who had recovered from COVID-19. The chain is built from TRBV27 and TRBJ2-7; D might be TRBD1 (5 bases). Sequencing was carried out using PBMCs or T cells enriched from blood (not recorded which). In DNA, the CDR3 is TGTGCCAGCAGTTTTCAGGGAAACTCCTACGAGCAGTACTTC. Amino acids: CASSFQGNSYEQYF.